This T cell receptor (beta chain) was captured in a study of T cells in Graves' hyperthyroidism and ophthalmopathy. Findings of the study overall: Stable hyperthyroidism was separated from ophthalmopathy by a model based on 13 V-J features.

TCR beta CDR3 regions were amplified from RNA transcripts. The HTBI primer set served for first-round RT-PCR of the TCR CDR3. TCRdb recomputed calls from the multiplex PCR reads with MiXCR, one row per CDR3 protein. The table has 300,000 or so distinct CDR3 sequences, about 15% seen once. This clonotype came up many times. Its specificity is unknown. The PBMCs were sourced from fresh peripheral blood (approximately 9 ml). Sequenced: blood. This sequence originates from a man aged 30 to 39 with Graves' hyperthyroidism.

CDR3 in amino acids: CASSSPGQGAPDTQYF. The CDR3 DNA reads as TGTGCCAGCAGTTCCCCGGGACAGGGGGCTCCAGATACGCAGTATTTT. The chain carries TRBV28 and TRBJ2-3, with TRBD1 matching over 12 bases. V dropped 4 bases and J dropped 4; count of bases not matched to a gene: 6. Germline values: CDR1 MDHEN, CDR2 SYDVKM. The CDR3 is made up of 16 amino acids. Full variable domain (rest looked up from reference TRBV28 and TRBJ2-3): DVKVTQSSRYLVKRTGEKVFLECVQDMDHENMFWYRQDPGLGLRLIYFSYDVKMKEKGDIPEGYSVSREKKERFSLILESASTNQTSMYLCASSSPGQGAPDTQYFGPGTRLTVL.